This T cell receptor (beta chain) came from a study of shared clonotypes between healthy human individuals. For the study at large: Each donor's CD8 memory used one plate, CD8 naive two, each CD4 subset three. Study observations and caveats: Sequencing depth was expected to influence donor clonotype sharing. The sharing of 4.5% to 6.5% of naive CD4 clonotypes was seen across several donors. The study found lower generation probabilities in non-shared clonotypes than in those shared by all four donors.

Sequenced by immunoSEQ multiplex PCR; TCRdb stores in-frame clones only, minus some. The sample consists of fewer than 850,000 clones, around 90% of them appearing once. CDR3 length: 13 amino acids. V was clipped by 6 bases and J by 0 bases, with 12 bases between them. Germline CDR1 GTSNPN, CDR2 SVGIG (reference sequence). With respect to this clone: Antigen specificity is unknown.

The chain uses TRBV30 and TRBJ2-7; D uncertain. Input material: memory CD8+ T cells from PBMCs. Subset reported: CD45RO+ cells pooled with CCR7-negative TemRA cells. The sequence derives from a young man in good health. Some clones in this sample may be carry-over from other donors' samples. The DNA for the CDR3 is TGTGCCTGCCGCCAGGACCTCTCCTACGAGCAGTACTTC. Its protein product is CACRQDLSYEQYF.